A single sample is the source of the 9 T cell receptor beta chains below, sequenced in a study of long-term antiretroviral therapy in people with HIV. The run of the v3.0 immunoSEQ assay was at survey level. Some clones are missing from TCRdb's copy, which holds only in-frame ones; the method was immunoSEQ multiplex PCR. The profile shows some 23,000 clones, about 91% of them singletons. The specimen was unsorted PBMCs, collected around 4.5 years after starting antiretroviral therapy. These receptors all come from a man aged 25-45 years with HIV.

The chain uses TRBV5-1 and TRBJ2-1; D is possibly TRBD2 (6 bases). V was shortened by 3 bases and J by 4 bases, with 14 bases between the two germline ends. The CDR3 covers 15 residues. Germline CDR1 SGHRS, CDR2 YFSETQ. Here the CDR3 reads CASSSPSREYNEQFF. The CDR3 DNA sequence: TGCGCCAGCAGCTCCCCTAGTCGGGAGTACAATGAGCAGTTCTTC.

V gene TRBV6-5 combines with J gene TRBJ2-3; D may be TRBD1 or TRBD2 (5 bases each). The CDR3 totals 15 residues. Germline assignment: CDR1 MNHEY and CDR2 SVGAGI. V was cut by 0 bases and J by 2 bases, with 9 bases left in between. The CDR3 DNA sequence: TGTGCCAGCAGTTACTCCGGGGCGCTCACAGATACGCAGTATTTT. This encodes CASSYSGALTDTQYF.

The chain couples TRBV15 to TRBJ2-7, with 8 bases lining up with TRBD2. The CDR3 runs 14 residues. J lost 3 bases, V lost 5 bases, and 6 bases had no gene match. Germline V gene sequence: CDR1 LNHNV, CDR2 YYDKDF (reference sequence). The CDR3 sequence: CATSPTGGFYEQYF. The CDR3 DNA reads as TGTGCCACCAGCCCCACGGGAGGGTTCTACGAGCAGTACTTC.

The CDR3 DNA reads TGTGCCAGCAGCCAGACCGGACCGGCCCCGGGCCAGCCCCAGCATTTT. The encoded protein is CASSQTGPAPGQPQHF. J is TRBJ1-5 and V is TRBV5-6; D is unresolved. Trimming took off 4 bases at V and 7 bases at J, with 21 bases between the two ends. This CDR3 is 16 amino acids long. Germline V CDR1 and CDR2: SGHDT, YYEEEE.

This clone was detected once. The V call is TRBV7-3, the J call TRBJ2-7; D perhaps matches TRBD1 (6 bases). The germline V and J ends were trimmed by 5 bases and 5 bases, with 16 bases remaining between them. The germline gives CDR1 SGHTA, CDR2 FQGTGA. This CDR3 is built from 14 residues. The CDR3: CASSPVTGTNEQYF. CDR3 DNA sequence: TGTGCCAGCAGCCCCGTCACAGGGACCAACGAGCAGTACTTC. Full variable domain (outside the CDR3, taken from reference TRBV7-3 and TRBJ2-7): GAGVSQTPSNKVTEKGKYVELRCDPISGHTALYWYRQSLGQGPEFLIYFQGTGAADDSGLPNDRFFAVRPEGSVSTLKIQRTERGDSAVYLCASSPVTGTNEQYFGPGTRLTVT.

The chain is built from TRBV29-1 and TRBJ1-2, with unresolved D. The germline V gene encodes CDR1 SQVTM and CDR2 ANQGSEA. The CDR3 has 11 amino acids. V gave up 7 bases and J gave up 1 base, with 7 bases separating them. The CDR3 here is CSAGHNYGYTF. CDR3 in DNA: TGCAGCGCCGGGCATAACTATGGCTACACCTTC.

The CDR3 is CASSRYTGDNGYTF. The CDR3 DNA is TGCGCCAGCAGCCGCTATACAGGGGATAATGGCTACACCTTC. The J gene is TRBJ1-2, the V gene TRBV4-3, with 7 bases aligning to TRBD1. The junction had 8 bases not matched to a gene; V was cut back by 4 bases and J by 6 bases. Germline V gene lookup returns CDR1 LGHNA and CDR2 YSLEER. The CDR3 loop spans 14 amino acids.

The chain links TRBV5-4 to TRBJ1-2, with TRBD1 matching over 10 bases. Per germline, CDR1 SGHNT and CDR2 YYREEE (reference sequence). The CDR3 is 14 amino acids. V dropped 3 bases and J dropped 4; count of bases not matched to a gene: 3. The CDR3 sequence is CASSWDRGGYGYTF. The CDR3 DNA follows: TGTGCCAGCAGCTGGGACAGGGGCGGCTATGGCTACACCTTC.

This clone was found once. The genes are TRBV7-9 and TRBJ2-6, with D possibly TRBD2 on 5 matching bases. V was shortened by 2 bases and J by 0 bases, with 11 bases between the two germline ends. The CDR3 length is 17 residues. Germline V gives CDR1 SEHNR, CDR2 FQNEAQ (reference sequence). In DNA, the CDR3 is TGTGCCAGCAGCTTACGGGTTCGGGGCTCTGGGGCCAACGTCCTGACTTTC. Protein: CASSLRVRGSGANVLTF.